These 10 T cell receptor beta chains share one sample of origin, sequenced in a study of neurological immune-mediated disorders. The time point is: longitudinal time-point 2. In TCRdb, the 5' RACE reads were re-called with MiXCR into one record per CDR3 protein. The repertoire includes roughly 34,000 distinct CDR3 sequences, around an eighth of them detected once, and under 2.5% sits in the top ten. The sample was PBMCs. These receptors were taken from a woman aged 35 to 49 in good health.

There are many counts of this clonotype. The rearrangement links TRBV19 to TRBJ1-1; D might be TRBD1 (5 bases). CDR3 length equals 15 residues. Germline V lookup: CDR1 LNHDA, CDR2 SQIVND (reference sequence). V shed 3 bases and J shed 1 base, with 12 bases lying between them. CDR3 region: CASSIGPGGNTEAFF. The CDR3 DNA reads as TGTGCCAGTAGTATTGGCCCGGGGGGGAACACTGAAGCTTTCTTT.

This clonotype appeared many times. The chain uses TRBV12-3 or TRBV12-4 and TRBJ2-5; no firm D call. The length of the CDR3 is 11 residues. Trimming removed 6 bases at V and 3 bases at J, with 5 bases between. The CDR3 bases are TGTGCCAGCAGCCCCAAAGAGACCCAGTACTTC. Translation gives CASSPKETQYF.

In this sample, this clonotype turned up many times. The gene calls are TRBV5-1 and TRBJ2-7; 7 nucleotides match TRBD1. The CDR3 consists of 13 residues. Germline V gives CDR1 SGHRS, CDR2 YFSETQ. V lost 4 bases to trimming and J lost 2 bases; unmatched junction nucleotides: 3. CDR3 coding DNA: TGCGCCAGCAGCCAGGGACAGACCTACGAGCAGTACTTC. It codes for CASSQGQTYEQYF. The whole variable domain, filled in from reference TRBV5-1 and TRBJ2-7, reads KAGVTQTPRYLIKTRGQQVTLSCSPISGHRSVSWYQQTPGQGLQFLFEYFSETQRNKGNFPGRFSGRQFSNSRSEMNVSTLELGDSALYLCASSQGQTYEQYFGPGTRLTVT.

This clonotype was found many times. This chain connects TRBV5-1 to TRBJ2-3; 10 nucleotides agree with TRBD2. The germline V gene encodes CDR1 SGHRS and CDR2 YFSETQ. The CDR3 is 14 residues long. V shed 2 bases and J 5 bases; nucleotides not matched to a gene: 2. The CDR3 is CASSLAGGRDTQYF. The DNA of the CDR3 is TGCGCCAGCAGCTTAGCGGGAGGGCGAGATACGCAGTATTTT.

This clonotype appeared many times. The chain couples TRBV15 to TRBJ1-2; TRBD1 matches at 10 bases. CDR1 and CDR2 from the germline V gene are LNHNV and YYDKDF (reference sequence). This CDR3 spans 14 amino acids. Germline trimming cut 3 bases from V and 8 bases from J; bases unmatched to any gene: 6. CDR3 amino acids: CATSSRGQGKGYTF. DNA of the CDR3: TGTGCCACCAGCAGCCGGGGACAGGGGAAAGGCTACACCTTC.

In this sample, this clonotype turned up many times. The chain carries TRBV7-9 and TRBJ1-1; no reliable D call. With 5 bases removed from V and 5 bases from J, the gap between germline ends came to 9 bases. This CDR3 contains 12 residues. The germline CDR1 and CDR2 sequences are SEHNR and FQNEAQ (reference sequence). CDR3: CASSPIGTEAFF. The CDR3 DNA is TGTGCCAGCAGCCCGATTGGGACTGAAGCTTTCTTT. Together with reference TRBV7-9 and TRBJ1-1, the CDR3 gives the full variable domain: DTGVSQNPRHKITKRGQNVTFRCDPISEHNRLYWYRQTLGQGPEFLTYFQNEAQLEKSRLLSDRFSAERPKGSFSTLEIQRTEQGDSAMYLCASSPIGTEAFFGQGTRLTVV.

Ten or more counts support this clonotype. The rearrangement links TRBV10-3 to TRBJ1-5; TRBD1 agrees at 8 bases. Trimming cost V 6 bases and J 5 bases; bases outside gene matches: 3. The CDR3 loop spans 13 amino acids. CDR1 and CDR2 (germline): ENHRY, SYGVKD. The CDR3 nucleotides are TGTGCCATCAGCGTGACAGGGGATCAGCCCCAGCATTTT. Encoded protein: CAISVTGDQPQHF.

This clonotype was detected ten times or more. This chain joins TRBV25-1 and TRBJ2-2; maybe TRBD1 (6 bases). The CDR3 runs to 19 residues. The V gene's germline CDR1 is MGHDK and CDR2 SYGVNS. V gave up 0 bases and J gave up 4 bases, with 21 bases separating them. This CDR3 is CASSEYTLSTGSRTGELFF. The DNA for the CDR3 is TGTGCCAGCAGTGAATACACCCTATCGACAGGATCCCGCACCGGGGAGCTGTTTTTT.

This chain links TRBV24-1 with TRBJ2-3; D is ambiguous. Germline V lookup: CDR1 KGHDR, CDR2 SFDVKD. With 4 bases removed from V and 0 bases from J, the gap between germline ends came to 7 bases. The CDR3 consists of 14 residues. CDR3 bases: TGTGCCACCAGTGAAGGGCCTAGCACAGATACGCAGTATTTT. It translates to CATSEGPSTDTQYF.

There are many counts of this clonotype. This chain uses TRBV6-2 or TRBV6-3 with TRBJ1-1; 7 bases map to TRBD1. V gave up 2 bases and J gave up 6 bases; unmatched junction bases: 9. Germline CDR1 is MNHEY and CDR2 is SVGEGT. The CDR3 runs to 15 residues. The CDR3: CASSYEPGGPAEAFF. CDR3 DNA: TGTGCCAGCAGTTACGAACCAGGGGGGCCCGCTGAAGCTTTCTTT.